The T cell receptor beta chain described here comes from a study of shared clonotypes between healthy human individuals. This clone was detected once. Germline V gene lookup returns CDR1 SEHNR and CDR2 FQNEAQ (reference sequence). The CDR3 has 11 amino acids. The ends were cut back, 4 bases at V and 9 bases at J, with 7 bases in the middle. The table came from immunoSEQ multiplex PCR; TCRdb's copy has only in-frame clones and leaves some out. Altogether over 2 million clones are present, just under 95% being singletons, with the ten largest covering 0.37%. The gene calls are TRBV7-9 and TRBJ2-1; no definite D call. Sequenced: naive CD4+ T cells from PBMCs. The sample's subset: CD45RA+ positively selected. The sequence was obtained from a man between 18 and 35 years old in good health. Some clones in this sample may be carry-over from other donors' samples. CDR3 sequence: CASSYRAEQFF. In DNA, the CDR3 is TGTGCCAGCAGCTACCGGGCTGAGCAGTTCTTC.